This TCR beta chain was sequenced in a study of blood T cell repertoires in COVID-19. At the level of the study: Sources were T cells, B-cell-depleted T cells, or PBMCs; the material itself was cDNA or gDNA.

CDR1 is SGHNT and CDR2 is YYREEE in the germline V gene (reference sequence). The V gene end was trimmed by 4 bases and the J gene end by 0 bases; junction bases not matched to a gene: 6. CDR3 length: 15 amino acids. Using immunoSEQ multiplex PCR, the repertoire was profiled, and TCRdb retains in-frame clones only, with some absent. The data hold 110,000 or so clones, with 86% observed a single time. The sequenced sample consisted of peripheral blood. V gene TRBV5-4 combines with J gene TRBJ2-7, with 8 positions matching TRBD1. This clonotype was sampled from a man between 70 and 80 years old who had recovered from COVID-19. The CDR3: CASSPGQGDSYEQYF. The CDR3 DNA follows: TGTGCCAGCAGCCCCGGACAGGGAGACTCCTACGAGCAGTACTTC.